One and the same sample provided the 7 T cell receptor beta chains below, sequenced in a study of lymphopenia after photon versus proton radiotherapy. Assay: immunoSEQ multiplex PCR; the TCRdb copy retains only in-frame clones and omits some. The sample has over 40,000 clones, roughly 90% seen once. Sequences were derived from peripheral blood, sampled from a patient treated with photon-based radiotherapy. The receptors were sampled from a woman aged 40 to 50 with cholangiocarcinoma.

The chain carries TRBV7-9 and TRBJ1-2; D not certain. V was pared by 4 bases and J by 2 bases, with 17 bases between. This CDR3 has 16 amino acids. Looked up from germline, CDR1 is SEHNR and CDR2 is FQNEAQ (reference sequence). CDR3 DNA sequence: TGTGCCAGCAGCTCCCTCGAGACTGCTGGCAACTATGGCTACACCTTC. Its protein is CASSSLETAGNYGYTF.

J is TRBJ1-1 and V is TRBV10-3; D gene ambiguous. This CDR3 contains 14 residues. Germline V lookup: CDR1 ENHRY, CDR2 SYGVKD. V lost 2 bases and J lost 1, with 8 bases in between. Written as DNA, the CDR3 is TGTGCCATCAGTGAGGCCCGAGGGAACACTGAAGCTTTCTTT. Protein product: CAISEARGNTEAFF.

The rearrangement uses TRBV11-1 and TRBJ2-1; 16 positions agree with TRBD2. Germline V gene sequence: CDR1 SGHAT, CDR2 FQDESV (reference sequence). The CDR3 spans 18 residues. The ends lost 4 bases at V and 9 bases at J; junction bases unmatched: 12. CDR3 nucleotides: TGTGCCAGCAGCTCACCACCGGGACTAGCGGGAGGGGCGTCTGAGCAGTTCTTC. Translating it yields CASSSPPGLAGGASEQFF.

The gene calls are TRBV5-1 and TRBJ2-3; D not certain. CDR3 length equals 11 residues. V gave up 4 bases and J gave up 6 bases, with 6 bases separating them. Germline assignment: CDR1 SGHRS and CDR2 YFSETQ. CDR3 protein: CASSGSDTQYF. The CDR3 DNA sequence: TGCGCCAGCAGCGGCTCGGATACGCAGTATTTT.

V gene TRBV2 combines with J gene TRBJ1-2; D perhaps matches TRBD1 (5 bases). From germline, CDR1 is SNHLY and CDR2 FYNNEI. The CDR3 sequence is 15 residues long. Between the trimmed V and J ends, which lost 5 bases and 0 bases, there was a span of 13 bases. The CDR3 is CASSIDRRANYGYTF. The CDR3 DNA sequence: TGTGCCAGCAGTATTGACAGAAGAGCTAACTATGGCTACACCTTC.

For this clone: The same CDR3 can be traced to other DNA sequences in this sample. The chain links TRBV9 to TRBJ1-1; D gene uncertain. The germline gives CDR1 SGDLS, CDR2 YYNGEE. The CDR3 loop spans 14 amino acids. Trimming stripped 0 bases from V and 1 base from J, with 7 bases between. The CDR3 coding sequence is TGTGCCAGCAGCGTAGTGCAGGAGAACACTGAAGCTTTCTTT. The encoded protein is CASSVVQENTEAFF.

The chain links TRBV2 to TRBJ2-1; D is unresolved. Per the germline V gene, CDR1 is SNHLY and CDR2 is FYNNEI. V lost 1 base, J lost 9 bases, and 10 bases lay in between. This CDR3 contains 13 residues. This CDR3 is CASSEDPRSEQFF. The CDR3 nucleotides read TGTGCCAGCAGTGAAGACCCTAGGAGTGAGCAGTTCTTC. The full variable domain, in which reference TRBV2 and TRBJ2-1 provide the parts outside the CDR3, is EPEVTQTPSHQVTQMGQEVILRCVPISNHLYFYWYRQILGQKVEFLVSFYNNEISEKSEIFDDQFSVERPDGSNFTLKIRSTKLEDSAMYFCASSEDPRSEQFFGPGTRLTVL.